The clone carrying this TCR beta chain was counted a few times. The sample is drawn from a study of blood T cell repertoires in COVID-19. Study-wide context: The study drew acute and convalescent COVID-19 samples from the United States, Italy and Spain. T cells, B-cell-depleted T cells, or PBMCs supplied cDNA or gDNA.

Authors' processing steps: Amplification from reference gene primers served as the basis for estimated nucleated cell counts. TCRdb's table, derived via immunoSEQ multiplex PCR, lists solely in-frame clones and lacks some. That table gives V, J and clone size, and the DNA gave D and trimming. Of 50,000 or so clones detected, around 86% appear once; the ten largest clones hold 2.1%. CDR1 and CDR2 (germline): SGHRS, YFSETQ. The CDR3 totals 12 residues. V lost 7 bases and J 1 base, leaving 8 bases between the germline ends. The clonotype comes from a woman aged 60-75 years with acute or convalescent COVID-19. The sample was peripheral blood. The V gene is TRBV5-1, the J gene TRBJ1-1; tentatively, D is TRBD1 (6 bases). The CDR3 loop reads CASRDTNTEAFF. The CDR3 coding sequence is TGCGCCAGCCGGGACACGAACACTGAAGCTTTCTTT.